Only one count was recorded for the clone carrying this TCR beta chain. The sample belongs to a study of control samples from healthy donors and cancer patients. This table comes from immunoSEQ multiplex PCR, and its TCRdb copy is limited to in-frame clones, with some not included. The sample yields fewer than 95,000 clones, about 86% seen once. Sequencing input: blood. This sequence was found in a woman aged 45 to 65 in good health.

The DNA of the CDR3 is TGTGCCAGCCTAACCGGGACGGAGACTACGAGGCAGTACTTC. Translation: CASLTGTETTRQYF. The chain carries TRBV28 and TRBJ2-7; D could derive from TRBD1 or TRBD2 (5 bases each). Germline V CDR1 and CDR2: MDHEN, SYDVKM. CDR3 length equals 14 residues. V dropped 8 bases and J dropped 9 bases, with 23 bases sitting between them. The complete variable domain, with remaining parts taken from reference TRBV28 and TRBJ2-7, reads DVKVTQSSRYLVKRTGEKVFLECVQDMDHENMFWYRQDPGLGLRLIYFSYDVKMKEKGDIPEGYSVSREKKERFSLILESASTNQTSMYLCASLTGTETTRQYFGPGTRLTVT.